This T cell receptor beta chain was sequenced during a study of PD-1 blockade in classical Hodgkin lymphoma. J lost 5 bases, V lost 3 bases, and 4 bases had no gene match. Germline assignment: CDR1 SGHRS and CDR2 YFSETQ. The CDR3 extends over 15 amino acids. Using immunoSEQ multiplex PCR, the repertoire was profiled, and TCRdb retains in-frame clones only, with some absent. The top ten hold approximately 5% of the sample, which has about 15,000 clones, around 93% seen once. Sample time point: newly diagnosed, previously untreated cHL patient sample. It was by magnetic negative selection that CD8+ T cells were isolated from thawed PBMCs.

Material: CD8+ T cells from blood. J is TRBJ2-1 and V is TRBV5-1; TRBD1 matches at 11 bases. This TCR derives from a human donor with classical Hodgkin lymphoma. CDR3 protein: CASSWGQGGDNEQFF. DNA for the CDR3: TGCGCCAGCAGCTGGGGACAGGGGGGTGACAATGAGCAGTTCTTC.